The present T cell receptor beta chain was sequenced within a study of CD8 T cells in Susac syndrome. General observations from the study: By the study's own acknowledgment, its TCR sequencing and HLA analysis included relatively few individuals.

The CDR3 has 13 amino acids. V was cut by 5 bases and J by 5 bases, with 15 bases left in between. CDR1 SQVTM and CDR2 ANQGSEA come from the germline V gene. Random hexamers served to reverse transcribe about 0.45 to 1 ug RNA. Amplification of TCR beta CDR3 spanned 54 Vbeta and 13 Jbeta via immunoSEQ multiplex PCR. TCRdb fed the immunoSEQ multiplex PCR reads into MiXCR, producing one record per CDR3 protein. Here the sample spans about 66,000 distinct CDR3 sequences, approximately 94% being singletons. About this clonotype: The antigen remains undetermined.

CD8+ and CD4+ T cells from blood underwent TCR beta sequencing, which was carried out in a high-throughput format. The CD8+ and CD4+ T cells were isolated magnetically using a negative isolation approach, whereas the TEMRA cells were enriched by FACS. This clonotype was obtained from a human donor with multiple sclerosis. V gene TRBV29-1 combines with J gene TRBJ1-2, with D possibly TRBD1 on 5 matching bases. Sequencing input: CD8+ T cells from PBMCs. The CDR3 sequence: CSVRTGRLYGYTF. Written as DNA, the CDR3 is TGCAGCGTTAGAACAGGTCGTCTTTATGGCTACACCTTC.